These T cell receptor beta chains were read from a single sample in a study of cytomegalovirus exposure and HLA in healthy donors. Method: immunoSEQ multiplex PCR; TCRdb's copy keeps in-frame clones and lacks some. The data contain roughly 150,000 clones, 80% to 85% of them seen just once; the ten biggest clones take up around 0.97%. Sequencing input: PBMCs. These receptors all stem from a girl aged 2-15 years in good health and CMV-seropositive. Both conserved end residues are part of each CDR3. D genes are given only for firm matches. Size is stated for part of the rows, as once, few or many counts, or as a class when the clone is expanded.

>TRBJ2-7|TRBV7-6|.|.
CASSLAQASEPYEQYF
TGTGCCAGCAGCTTAGCGCAGGCTAGCGAACCCTACGAGCAGTACTTC
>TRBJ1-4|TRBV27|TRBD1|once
CASSPRDRVNEKLFF
TGTGCCAGCAGTCCTAGGGACAGAGTAAATGAAAAACTGTTTTTT
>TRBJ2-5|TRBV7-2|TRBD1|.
CASSPRTGGRGETQYF
TGTGCCAGCAGCCCTCGGACAGGGGGCAGGGGAGAGACCCAGTACTTC
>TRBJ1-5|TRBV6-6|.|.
CASSRHNQPQHF
TGTGCCAGCAGCCGACACAATCAGCCCCAGCATTTT
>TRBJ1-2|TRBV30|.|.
CAWSIGGNYGYTF
TGTGCCTGGAGTATTGGCGGAAACTATGGCTACACCTTC
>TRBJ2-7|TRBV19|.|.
CASQKTPTYEQYF
TGTGCCAGTCAAAAGACACCTACCTACGAGCAGTACTTC
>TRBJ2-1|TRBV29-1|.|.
CSDYSSGTHEQFF
TGCAGCGATTACTCCTCCGGGACACATGAGCAGTTCTTC
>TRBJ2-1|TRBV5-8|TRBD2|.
CASRVTSGRSGNEQFF
TGTGCCAGCAGAGTGACTAGCGGGAGAAGTGGCAATGAGCAGTTCTTC
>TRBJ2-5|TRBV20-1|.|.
CSARGQGTQYF
TGCAGTGCTAGGGGCCAAGGAACCCAGTACTTC
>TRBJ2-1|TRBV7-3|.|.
CASSLTYRVHEQFF
TGTGCCAGCAGCTTAACGTACAGGGTCCATGAGCAGTTCTTC
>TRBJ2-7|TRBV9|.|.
CASSSGVASSYEQYF
TGTGCCAGCAGCTCGGGAGTAGCGTCTTCCTACGAGCAGTACTTC
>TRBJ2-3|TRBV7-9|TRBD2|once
CASSLGRSSGRADTQYF
TGTGCCAGCAGCTTAGGCAGATCTAGCGGGAGGGCAGATACGCAGTATTTT
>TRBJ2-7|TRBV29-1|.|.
CSVERGGEQYF
TGCAGCGTTGAAAGGGGGGGCGAGCAGTACTTC
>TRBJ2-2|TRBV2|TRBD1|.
CASRVQRQGALGELFF
TGTGCCAGCAGGGTCCAGAGACAGGGGGCTTTGGGGGAGCTGTTTTTT
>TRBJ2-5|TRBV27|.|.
CASSLSRQGQETQYF
TGTGCCAGCAGTTTATCCCGGCAGGGCCAAGAGACCCAGTACTTC
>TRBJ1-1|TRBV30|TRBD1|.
CAWSEGAGGTEAFF
TGTGCCTGGAGTGAAGGAGCAGGGGGCACTGAAGCTTTCTTT